The 28 T cell receptor beta chains reported below all come from one sample, sequenced in a study of T-cell memory formation after mild COVID-19. Using its own MiXCR run on the 5' RACE reads, TCRdb lists one record per CDR3 protein. Of about 620,000 distinct CDR3 sequences listed, more than 15% were seen once; the top ten hold 12%. Source material: PBMCs or a T cell subset sorted from them (not recorded which). These receptors originate from an adult woman who had mild COVID-19 (a few samples of this study predate the infection). Cell type and time point are not known.

This clonotype was seen a few times. V usage is TRBV5-1 and J usage is TRBJ2-3; D possibly corresponds to TRBD2 (6 bases). Germline V gene sequence: CDR1 SGHRS, CDR2 YFSETQ. CDR3 size: 16 residues. Between the trimmed V and J ends, which lost 5 bases and 0 bases, there was a span of 16 bases. CDR3 region: CASSKPAGTSTDTQYF. The CDR3 region has the DNA TGCGCCAGCAGTAAACCAGCGGGTACTAGCACAGATACGCAGTATTTT. Filled out from reference TRBV5-1 and TRBJ2-3, the complete variable domain reads KAGVTQTPRYLIKTRGQQVTLSCSPISGHRSVSWYQQTPGQGLQFLFEYFSETQRNKGNFPGRFSGRQFSNSRSEMNVSTLELGDSALYLCASSKPAGTSTDTQYFGPGTRLTVL.

The rearrangement joins TRBV9 to TRBJ2-7, with D unresolved. Germline V gene sequence: CDR1 SGDLS, CDR2 YYNGEE. The ends were cut back, 5 bases at V and 0 bases at J, with 9 bases in the middle. The CDR3 has 13 residues. The CDR3 DNA follows: TGTGCCAGCAGTCCAACACCCTCCTACGAGCAGTACTTC. Translated, it gives CASSPTPSYEQYF.

This clonotype has ten or more counts. J is TRBJ2-7 and V is TRBV19; a weak D match, TRBD2 (5 bases). The V gene's germline CDR1 is LNHDA and CDR2 SQIVND (reference sequence). Trimming took off 4 bases at V and 5 bases at J, with 15 bases between the two ends. This CDR3 contains 14 residues. CDR3 nucleotides: TGTGCCAGTAGTACCTCTGGTAGCGCCCACGAGCAGTACTTC. Protein: CASSTSGSAHEQYF.

The chain uses TRBV12-3 or TRBV12-4 and TRBJ1-1; possibly TRBD1 for D (5 bases). V lost 6 bases to trimming and J lost 0 bases, with 14 bases between them. The CDR3 runs 15 residues. CDR3 sequence reads: CASSEWADMNTEAFF. CDR3 DNA: TGTGCCAGCAGCGAATGGGCGGACATGAACACTGAAGCTTTCTTT.

V usage is TRBV4-3 and J usage is TRBJ1-3; D ambiguous. The CDR3 totals 13 residues. CDR1 and CDR2 from the germline V gene are LGHNA and YSLEER. The V end was cut by 1 base, the J end by 4 bases, with 5 bases between. CDR3 coding DNA: TGCGCCAGCAGCCAAGTCGGGGGAAACACCATATATTTT. It specifies CASSQVGGNTIYF.

This clonotype was counted a few times. The CDR3 DNA is TGTGCCAGCAGCTCAACACGGACAGGCCGCTCTGGAAACACCATATATTTT. Its protein is CASSSTRTGRSGNTIYF. The chain couples TRBV12-3 or TRBV12-4 to TRBJ1-3; TRBD1 aligns across 7 bases. The length of the CDR3 is 17 residues. V was clipped by 6 bases and J by 0 bases; unmatched bases: 11.

This clonotype was counted between two and nine times. This chain uses TRBV18 with TRBJ2-7; D gene uncertain. Germline-derived CDR1 and CDR2 are KGHSH and LQKENI. This CDR3 is 13 amino acids long. The V end lost 0 bases, the J end lost 6 bases, and 9 bases lay between the germline ends. The CDR3 DNA reads as TGTGCCAGCTCACCACCGTGGGCGACCGAGCAGTACTTC. Protein product: CASSPPWATEQYF.

This clonotype was counted many times. The chain recombines TRBV7-2 with TRBJ2-2; D remains ambiguous. Germline assignment: CDR1 SGHTA and CDR2 FQGNSA. The CDR3 has 14 residues. Trimming took off 0 bases at V and 6 bases at J, with 8 bases between the two ends. CDR3 in amino acids: CASSLAGVSGELFF. CDR3 nucleotide sequence: TGTGCCAGCAGCTTAGCTGGGGTGTCCGGGGAGCTGTTTTTT. Full variable domain (missing parts from reference TRBV7-2 and TRBJ2-2): GAGVSQSPSNKVTEKGKDVELRCDPISGHTALYWYRQSLGQGLEFLIYFQGNSAPDKSGLPSDRFSAERTGGSVSTLTIQRTQQEDSAVYLCASSLAGVSGELFFGEGSRLTVL.

This clonotype has a handful of counts. The V gene is TRBV29-1, the J gene TRBJ2-3, with 8 positions matching TRBD2. Germline CDR1 reads SQVTM; CDR2 reads ANQGSEA. The CDR3 extends over 13 amino acids. The V and J ends lost 8 bases and 11 bases, in that order; junction bases with no gene match: 15. The CDR3 bases are TGCAGCACTATCAGGCTAGCGGGTGCTGTGCAGTATTTT. As protein: CSTIRLAGAVQYF.

The chain recombines TRBV3-1 with TRBJ2-4; a weak D match, TRBD1 (5 bases). The length of the CDR3 is 11 residues. From germline, CDR1 is LGHDT and CDR2 YNNKEL (reference sequence). Deletions cut 6 bases from V and 6 bases from J, with 6 bases between. Written as DNA, the CDR3 is TGTGCCAGCAGGGACACAAACATTCAGTACTTC. This translates into CASRDTNIQYF.

The CDR3 DNA reads as TGTGCCAGCAGCTTTCAGGGATCGGGGGAGACTGAAGCTTTCTTT. It specifies CASSFQGSGETEAFF. J is TRBJ1-1 and V is TRBV7-9; D is possibly TRBD1 (5 bases). This CDR3 is 15 amino acids long. The germline V and J ends were trimmed by 3 bases and 5 bases, with 16 bases remaining between them. Germline assignment: CDR1 SEHNR and CDR2 FQNEAQ (reference sequence).

The chain joins TRBV6-5 to TRBJ2-2, with TRBD2 identical over 11 bases. The CDR3 length is 15 residues. J was trimmed by 6 bases and V by 4 bases; bases with no gene match: 4. The germline V gene has CDR1 MNHEY and CDR2 SVGAGI. The CDR3 nucleotides are TGTGCCAGCAGTTTTGGTAGCGGGGGGGCCGGGGAGCTGTTTTTT. This translates into CASSFGSGGAGELFF.

This rearrangement joins TRBV20-1 to TRBJ2-2, with no clear D. This CDR3 is 13 amino acids long. Trimming shortened V by 6 bases and J by 0 bases, and 8 bases separated the two germline ends. In germline, CDR1 is DFQATT, CDR2 SNEGSKA (reference sequence). The CDR3 DNA is TGCAGTGCCTCCGCCCCGAACACCGGGGAGCTGTTTTTT. It translates to CSASAPNTGELFF.

The chain uses TRBV29-1 and TRBJ2-5; D remains ambiguous. The V end was cut by 6 bases, the J end by 2 bases, with 10 bases between. Per the germline V gene, CDR1 is SQVTM and CDR2 is ANQGSEA. The CDR3 spans 12 residues. CDR3 DNA sequence: TGCAGCGTGGGGTTTGGACAAGAGACCCAGTACTTC. As protein: CSVGFGQETQYF. Together with reference TRBV29-1 and TRBJ2-5, the CDR3 gives the full variable domain: SAVISQKPSRDICQRGTSLTIQCQVDSQVTMMFWYRQQPGQSLTLIATANQGSEATYESGFVIDKFPISRPNLTFSTLTVSNMSPEDSSIYLCSVGFGQETQYFGPGTRLLVL.

The chain links TRBV7-2 to TRBJ2-2; D is undetermined. CDR1 is SGHTA, CDR2 FQGNSA, per germline. The germline V and J ends were trimmed by 4 bases and 6 bases, with 12 bases remaining between them. CDR3 size: 14 residues. CDR3 region: CASSSFRTPGELFF. The CDR3 DNA sequence: TGTGCCAGCAGCTCTTTTAGGACGCCCGGGGAGCTGTTTTTT.

V usage is TRBV20-1 and J usage is TRBJ2-3, with D possibly being TRBD1 or TRBD2 (5 bases each). Germline lookup yields CDR1 DFQATT and CDR2 SNEGSKA (reference sequence). Between the trimmed V and J ends, which lost 3 bases and 5 bases, there was a span of 12 bases. This CDR3 contains 13 residues. Written as DNA, the CDR3 is TGCAGTGCTAGGGCTGAGGGGAGAGATACGCAGTATTTT. This codes for CSARAEGRDTQYF.

This clonotype was picked up many times. This rearrangement joins TRBV25-1 to TRBJ2-1, with D possibly matching TRBD2 (5 bases). V was shortened by 1 base and J by 0 bases, with 16 bases between the two germline ends. The CDR3 length is 18 residues. Germline V lookup: CDR1 MGHDK, CDR2 SYGVNS. As DNA, the CDR3 is TGTGCCAGCAGTGAATCTTCACGGAGGCCCAGCTCCTACAATGAGCAGTTCTTC. Translation: CASSESSRRPSSYNEQFF.

There are a few counts of this clonotype. The chain has TRBV6-5 and TRBJ2-1; TRBD2 agrees at 10 bases. The CDR3 is 14 residues long. The germline CDR1 and CDR2 sequences are MNHEY and SVGAGI. The J segment lost 7 bases and the V segment lost 7 bases, leaving 7 bases of the junction unmatched. Here the CDR3 reads CASKLAGAGNEQFF. The CDR3, as DNA: TGTGCCAGCAAGCTAGCGGGAGCCGGGAATGAGCAGTTCTTC.

This clonotype has only a few counts. V usage is TRBV7-8 and J usage is TRBJ2-7; TRBD2 agrees at 7 bases. Germline V CDR1 and CDR2: SGHVS, FQNEAQ. CDR3 size: 15 residues. V was pared by 0 bases and J by 2 bases, with 4 bases of the junction left unmatched. The CDR3 sequence: CASSLAVGGTYEQYF. The CDR3 DNA is TGTGCCAGCAGCTTAGCCGTCGGGGGGACCTACGAGCAGTACTTC.

This clonotype was seen more than once but under ten times. V and J are TRBV12-3 or TRBV12-4 and TRBJ1-1; D gene ambiguous. CDR3 length equals 12 residues. Trimming took off 7 bases at V and 6 bases at J, with 12 bases between the two ends. The CDR3 bases are TGTGCCAGCACCCTAGTGGTATCTGAAGCTTTCTTT. Translating gives CASTLVVSEAFF.

V usage is TRBV11-2 and J usage is TRBJ2-7; D is possibly TRBD1 (5 bases). Germline V gene lookup returns CDR1 SGHAT and CDR2 FQNNGV. Trimming cost V 1 base and J 9 bases, with 13 bases left between them. The CDR3 has 13 residues. CDR3 in amino acids: CASSLGNRLVQYF. CDR3 coding DNA: TGTGCCAGCAGCTTAGGTAACAGGCTCGTGCAGTACTTC.

This clonotype showed up just a few times. This chain joins TRBV27 and TRBJ2-3; 9 nucleotides agree with TRBD1. With 2 bases clipped from V and 0 bases from J, the junction kept 9 bases outside the gene matches. This CDR3 spans 18 amino acids. Germline values: CDR1 MNHEY, CDR2 SMNVEV (reference sequence). The CDR3 is CASSLRDRVGKSTDTQYF. DNA of the CDR3: TGTGCCAGCAGTTTACGGGACAGGGTTGGCAAAAGCACAGATACGCAGTATTTT.

This clonotype was counted many times. The chain is built from TRBV29-1 and TRBJ2-3; D gene ambiguous. The CDR3 totals 11 residues. Between the trimmed V and J ends, which lost 1 base and 4 bases, there was a span of 3 bases. CDR1 is SQVTM and CDR2 is ANQGSEA in the germline V gene. CDR3 DNA sequence: TGCAGCGTTGAAGTCCCAGATACGCAGTATTTT. It yields the protein CSVEVPDTQYF.

This chain links TRBV20-1 with TRBJ2-7; 8 bases align to TRBD1. The junction had 2 bases not matched to a gene; V was cut back by 1 base and J by 3 bases. This CDR3 region has 13 residues. Germline CDR1 is DFQATT and CDR2 is SNEGSKA (reference sequence). CDR3 DNA sequence: TGCAGTGCTAGAGTGGACAGGGACTACGAGCAGTACTTC. Translation: CSARVDRDYEQYF.

The chain couples TRBV29-1 to TRBJ2-3; the D gene is possibly TRBD2 (5 bases). This CDR3 has 14 residues. V was trimmed by 6 bases and J by 2 bases, leaving 15 bases between them. Germline-derived CDR1 and CDR2 are SQVTM and ANQGSEA. The CDR3 region has the DNA TGCAGCGTAAGGGAGAGAGTGGTCACAGATACGCAGTATTTT. It specifies CSVRERVVTDTQYF.

This clonotype turned up a few times. V and J are TRBV29-1 and TRBJ1-2; D ambiguous. Germline CDR1 SQVTM, CDR2 ANQGSEA. The ends were cut back, 6 bases at V and 2 bases at J, with 10 bases in the middle. This CDR3 spans 12 amino acids. CDR3 sequence reads: CSVRDENYGYTF. CDR3 bases: TGCAGCGTGAGAGACGAGAACTATGGCTACACCTTC.

The chain is built from TRBV20-1 and TRBJ2-1; D possibly corresponds to TRBD2 (6 bases). Between the trimmed V and J ends, which lost 1 base and 13 bases, there was a span of 14 bases. The CDR3 is 12 residues long. The germline CDR1 and CDR2 sequences are DFQATT and SNEGSKA (reference sequence). CDR3 in DNA: TGCAGTGCTAGAGTCAACGCGGGATCCCAGTTCTTC. This sequence encodes CSARVNAGSQFF.

This clonotype turned up a few times. The rearrangement links TRBV4-3 to TRBJ2-7, with 8 bases matching TRBD1. The length of the CDR3 is 14 residues. The germline V gene encodes CDR1 LGHNA and CDR2 YSLEER. V was pared by 0 bases and J by 4 bases, with 2 bases of the junction left unmatched. The CDR3 DNA reads as TGCGCCAGCAGCCAAGAGGACAGGGAGTACGAGCAGTACTTC. It translates to CASSQEDREYEQYF.